The rows below give T cell receptor beta chains drawn from one sample of a study of cytomegalovirus exposure and HLA in healthy donors. Profiling relied on immunoSEQ multiplex PCR, and the TCRdb table lists in-frame clones only, not all of them. Altogether fewer than 200,000 clones are present, around 88% being singletons, with the ten largest covering around 2.1%. The sample taken for sequencing was PBMCs. Receptors were obtained from a woman aged 18-35 years in good health and CMV-seronegative. The CDR3 runs from the conserved cysteine through the conserved F or W. The order of the fields is V gene, D gene, clone size, J gene, CDR3 DNA, CDR3 protein. A D gene is named only where the DNA matches it firmly. Clone size is not always given. Where it is, it says once, few, many or a class for expanded clones.

>TRBV18|NA|NA|TRBJ2-7
TGTGCCAGCTCCTACTACGAGTCCTACGAGCAGTACTTC
CASSYYESYEQYF
>TRBV27|TRBD1|NA|TRBJ2-1
TGTGCCAGCAGTCCGCTGACAGGGGCCTACAATGAGCAGTTCTTC
CASSPLTGAYNEQFF
>TRBV6-6|NA|few|TRBJ2-5
TGTGCCAGCAGTTACAGCGGCATGGAGACCCAGTACTTC
CASSYSGMETQYF
>TRBV6-5|NA|NA|TRBJ2-7
TGTGCCAGCAGTTATGGGCAGGGTACCTACGAGCAGTACTTC
CASSYGQGTYEQYF
>TRBV6-1|TRBD2|NA|TRBJ2-3
TGTGCCAGCAGGAGTAGCGGGGGGGCCGGGGATACGCAGTATTTT
CASRSSGGAGDTQYF
>TRBV7-9|NA|NA|TRBJ1-5
TGTGCCAGCAGCTGGGGAGGGAGCAATCAGCCCCAGCATTTT
CASSWGGSNQPQHF
>TRBV7-2|TRBD2|NA|TRBJ2-2
TGTGCCAGCAGCTTACTAGCGGGATACACCGGGGAGCTGTTTTTT
CASSLLAGYTGELFF
>TRBV6-5|TRBD2|NA|TRBJ2-7
TGTGCCAGCACGGCTTTGACTAGCGGGAACAACGAGCAGTACTTC
CASTALTSGNNEQYF
>TRBV5-1|NA|NA|TRBJ2-1
TGCGCCAGCAGCTTGGGGCTAGCTCACAATGAGCAGTTCTTC
CASSLGLAHNEQFF
>TRBV19|NA|NA|TRBJ1-1
TGTGCCAGTAGTATAAGGGGGATTGAGAACACTGAAGCTTTCTTT
CASSIRGIENTEAFF
>TRBV12-5|NA|once|TRBJ2-7
TGTGCTAGTGGTTCCTCAGGGGTTCACGAGCAGTACTTC
CASGSSGVHEQYF
>TRBV29-1|NA|NA|TRBJ1-1
TGCAGCGTTGCGGGCGGGGGGTCGGCTGAAGCTTTCTTT
CSVAGGGSAEAFF
>TRBV18|NA|NA|TRBJ1-2
TGTGCCAGCTCACCCAGGCCGGAGGTTTGGGACTATGGCTACACCTTC
CASSPRPEVWDYGYTF
>TRBV6-5|TRBD1|NA|TRBJ1-2
TGTGCCAGCAGTTACCGGGACAGGGGGAACTATGGCTACACCTTC
CASSYRDRGNYGYTF
>TRBV2|TRBD1|NA|TRBJ2-4
TGTGCCAGCAGGGAGACAGGGTTCAACATTCAGTACTTC
CASRETGFNIQYF
>TRBV7-3|NA|NA|TRBJ1-2
TGTGCCAGCAGCTCATCTCCTCGGAGCCCCTATGGCTACACCTTC
CASSSSPRSPYGYTF
>TRBV29-1|NA|NA|TRBJ2-5
TGCAGCGTTGAGAGCGAGGCAGGGGAAGAGACCCAGTACTTC
CSVESEAGEETQYF
>TRBV7-9|TRBD1|NA|TRBJ1-2
TGTGCCAGCAGCCTTATCGTCCCCCGGACAGGGGAGGACTATGGCTACACCTTC
CASSLIVPRTGEDYGYTF
>TRBV29-1|TRBD1|once|TRBJ1-3
TGCAGCGTTGTCGGGACAGAGCCATGGGGAAACACCATATATTTT
CSVVGTEPWGNTIYF
>TRBV4-1|NA|NA|TRBJ1-1
TGCGCCAGCAGCCACCCTCCTCAGGGCACTGAAGCTTTCTTT
CASSHPPQGTEAFF
>TRBV30|NA|NA|TRBJ1-1
TGTGCCTGGAGTATGGCGGCCGAAGCTTTCTTT
CAWSMAAEAFF
>TRBV5-4|NA|NA|TRBJ1-2
TGTGCCAGCAGCTTGCAGGCCCAGGGGGGCTACACCTTC
CASSLQAQGGYTF
>TRBV5-1|TRBD1|NA|TRBJ1-1
TGCGCCAGCAGCAGGGACAGTTCCCTTCGAATGAACACTGAAGCTTTCTTT
CASSRDSSLRMNTEAFF
>TRBV9|NA|NA|TRBJ2-7
TGTGCCAGCAGCGAGGGACTGAAACTTTACGAGCAGTACTTC
CASSEGLKLYEQYF
>TRBV5-1|NA|NA|TRBJ1-1
TGCGCCAGCAGCCCGGGGAGTAACACTGAAGCTTTCTTT
CASSPGSNTEAFF
>TRBV7-2|TRBD2|NA|TRBJ2-1
TGTGCCAGCAGCTCTATCACGCGGGGGGCGAAGCAGTTCTTC
CASSSITRGAKQFF
>TRBV11-2|NA|NA|TRBJ2-5
TGTGCCAGCAGCTTAGATCTGGGGCCCCGTCAAACCCAGTACTTC
CASSLDLGPRQTQYF
>TRBV6-1|NA|NA|TRBJ1-1
TGTGCCAGCAGTGAAGGACAGACTGAAGCTTTCTTT
CASSEGQTEAFF
>TRBV5-1|NA|once|TRBJ2-7
TGCGCCAGCAGCTTGGTTGTCGGTACCTACGAGCAGTACTTC
CASSLVVGTYEQYF
>TRBV6-5|TRBD1|few|TRBJ1-4
TGTGCCAGCAGTTATTCTGGACAGGGGAGTAGGAAAAAACTGTTTTTT
CASSYSGQGSRKKLFF
>TRBV7-2|NA|NA|TRBJ2-7
TGTGCCAGCAGCATCGGGCCGACTAGCTCCTACGAGCAGTACTTC
CASSIGPTSSYEQYF
>TRBV7-3|TRBD1|NA|TRBJ1-2
TGTGCCAGCAGCTTGACAGGGGGCGGCTATGGCTACACCTTC
CASSLTGGGYGYTF
>TRBV9|NA|NA|TRBJ1-2
TGTGCCAGCAGCTCTCAAGGGGTCTCCGGCGGCTACACCTTC
CASSSQGVSGGYTF
>TRBV18|TRBD1|NA|TRBJ1-2
TGTGCCAGCTCACCGGGACAGGGAATGGCTGGCTACACCTTC
CASSPGQGMAGYTF
>TRBV11-2|NA|NA|TRBJ2-7
TGTGCCAGCAGCTTCAGACAGGTTCCCGCCTACGAGCAGTACTTC
CASSFRQVPAYEQYF
>TRBV12-1|NA|NA|TRBJ2-4
TGTGCCAGCAGCTTGGACAGGGGGAGAAACATTCAGTACTTC
CASSLDRGRNIQYF
>TRBV4-1|NA|NA|TRBJ2-7
TGCGCCAGCAGCCAAGTATCGGTGGAGGGGAACGAGCAGTACTTC
CASSQVSVEGNEQYF
>TRBV30|NA|NA|TRBJ1-1
TGTGCCTGGACCGGACTGCTGAACACTGAAGCTTTCTTT
CAWTGLLNTEAFF
>TRBV19|NA|few|TRBJ1-5
TGTGCCAGTAGTAATCGACAGGCCATCGATCAGCCCCAGCATTTT
CASSNRQAIDQPQHF
>TRBV27|TRBD1|NA|TRBJ2-1
TGTGCCAGCAGTTTAGAACAGGGGATCGATGAGCAGTTCTTC
CASSLEQGIDEQFF
>TRBV19|NA|NA|TRBJ1-5
TGTGCCAGCGGCCAGACCGGACAACCCTGGAGTCAGCCCCAGCATTTT
CASGQTGQPWSQPQHF
>TRBV5-1|NA|NA|TRBJ1-1
TGCGCCAGCAGCTTGAGCGGGGGGCAGGGGAACACTGAAGCTTTCTTT
CASSLSGGQGNTEAFF
>TRBV29-1|NA|NA|TRBJ2-7
TGCAGCGTTGAGGTAAGGAGGGCGGAGGAGCAGTACTTC
CSVEVRRAEEQYF
>TRBV9|TRBD1|NA|TRBJ2-1
TGTGCCAGCAGCGCTGGGACAGGGGATTACAATGAGCAGTTCTTC
CASSAGTGDYNEQFF
>TRBV6-1|TRBD1|NA|TRBJ2-4
TGTGCCAGCAGTTTCGGGACAGGGAAAAACATTCAGTACTTC
CASSFGTGKNIQYF
>TRBV6-1|NA|few|TRBJ1-6
TGTGCCAGCAGAGGGGGGGACGGGACACCCCTCCACTTT
CASRGGDGTPLHF
>TRBV6-5|NA|NA|TRBJ1-2
TGTGCCAGCAGTAAACCGGGACACAATAACTATGGCTACACCTTC
CASSKPGHNNYGYTF
>TRBV5-1|TRBD1|NA|TRBJ1-1
TGCGCCAGCGAACCAGGGGGATTGAACACTGAAGCTTTCTTT
CASEPGGLNTEAFF
>TRBV5-1|NA|NA|TRBJ1-1
TGCGCCAGCAGCTGGCGGGACGGCGAAGCTTTCTTT
CASSWRDGEAFF